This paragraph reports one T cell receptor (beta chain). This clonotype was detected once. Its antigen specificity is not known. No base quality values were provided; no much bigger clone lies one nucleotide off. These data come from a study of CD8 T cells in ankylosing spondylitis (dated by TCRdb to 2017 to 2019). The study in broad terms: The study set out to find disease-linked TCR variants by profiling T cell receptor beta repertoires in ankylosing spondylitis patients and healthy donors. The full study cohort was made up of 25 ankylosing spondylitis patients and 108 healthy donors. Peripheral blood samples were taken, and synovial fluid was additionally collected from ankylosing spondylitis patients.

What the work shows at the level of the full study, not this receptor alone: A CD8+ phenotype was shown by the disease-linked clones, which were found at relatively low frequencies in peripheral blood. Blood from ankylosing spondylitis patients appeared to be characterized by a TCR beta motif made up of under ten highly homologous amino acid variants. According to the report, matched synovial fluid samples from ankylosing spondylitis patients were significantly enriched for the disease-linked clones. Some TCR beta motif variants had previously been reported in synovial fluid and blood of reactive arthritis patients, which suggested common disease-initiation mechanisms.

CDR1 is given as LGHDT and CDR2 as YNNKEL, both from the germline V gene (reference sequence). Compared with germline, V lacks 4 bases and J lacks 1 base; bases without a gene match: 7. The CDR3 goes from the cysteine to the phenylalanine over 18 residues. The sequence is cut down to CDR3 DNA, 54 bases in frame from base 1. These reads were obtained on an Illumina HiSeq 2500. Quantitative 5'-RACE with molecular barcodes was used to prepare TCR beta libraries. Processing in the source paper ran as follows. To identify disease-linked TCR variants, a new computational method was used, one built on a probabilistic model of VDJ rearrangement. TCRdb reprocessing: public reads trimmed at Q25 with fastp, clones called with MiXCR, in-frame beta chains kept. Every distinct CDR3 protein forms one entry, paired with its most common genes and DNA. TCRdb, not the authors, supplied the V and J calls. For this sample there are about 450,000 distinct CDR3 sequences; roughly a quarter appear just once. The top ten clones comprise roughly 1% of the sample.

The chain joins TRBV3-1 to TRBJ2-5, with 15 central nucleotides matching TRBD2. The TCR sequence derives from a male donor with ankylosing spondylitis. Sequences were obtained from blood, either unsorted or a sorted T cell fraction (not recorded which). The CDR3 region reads CASSLALGLAGGQETQYF. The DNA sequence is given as TGTGCCAGCAGCCTCGCCCTGGGACTAGCGGGGGGCCAAGAGACCCAGTACTTC.